This TCR beta chain was profiled in a study of control samples from healthy donors and cancer patients. Clones were sequenced by immunoSEQ multiplex PCR, and TCRdb holds only the in-frame ones, with some missing. Of about 120,000 clones in the sample, around 92% are singletons; the top ten hold almost 40%. Germline V lookup: CDR1 SGDLS, CDR2 YYNGEE. The CDR3 extends over 16 amino acids. Trimming removed 3 bases from V and 2 bases from J, with 12 bases in between. The sequenced sample consisted of blood. The chain recombines TRBV9 with TRBJ2-6; no reliable D call. This sequence was found in a man between 45 and 60 years old in good health. The CDR3 DNA follows: TGTGCCAGCAGCGCCCCAAGGGCGCCTGGGGCCAACGTCCTGACTTTC. It yields the protein CASSAPRAPGANVLTF.